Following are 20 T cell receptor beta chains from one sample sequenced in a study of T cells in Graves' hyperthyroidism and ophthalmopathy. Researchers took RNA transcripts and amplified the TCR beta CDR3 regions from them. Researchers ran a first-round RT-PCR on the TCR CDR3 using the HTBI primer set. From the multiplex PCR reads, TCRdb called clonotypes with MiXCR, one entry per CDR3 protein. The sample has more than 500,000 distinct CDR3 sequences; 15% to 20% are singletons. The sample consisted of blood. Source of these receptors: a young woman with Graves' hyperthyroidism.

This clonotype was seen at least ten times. In nucleotides, the CDR3 is TGTGCTAGTGGTTTCATACCCGCTGAAGCTTTCTTT. It codes for CASGFIPAEAFF. This chain links TRBV12-5 with TRBJ1-1; D gene uncertain. The CDR3 is made up of 12 amino acids. The germline CDR1 and CDR2 sequences are LGHNT and FRNRAP. Trimming stripped 3 bases from V and 6 bases from J, with 8 bases between.

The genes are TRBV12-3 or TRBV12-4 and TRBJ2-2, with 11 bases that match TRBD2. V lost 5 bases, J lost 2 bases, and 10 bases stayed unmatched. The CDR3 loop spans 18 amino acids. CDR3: CASSQFSGRALNTGELFF. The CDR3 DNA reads TGTGCCAGCAGTCAATTTAGCGGGAGGGCCTTAAACACCGGGGAGCTGTTTTTT.

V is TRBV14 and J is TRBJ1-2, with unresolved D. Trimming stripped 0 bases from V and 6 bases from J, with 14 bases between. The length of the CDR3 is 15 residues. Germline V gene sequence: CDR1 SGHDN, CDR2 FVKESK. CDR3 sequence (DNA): TGTGCCAGCAGCCAAGAGCTCGGCCCACTTAATGGCTACACCTTC. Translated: CASSQELGPLNGYTF.

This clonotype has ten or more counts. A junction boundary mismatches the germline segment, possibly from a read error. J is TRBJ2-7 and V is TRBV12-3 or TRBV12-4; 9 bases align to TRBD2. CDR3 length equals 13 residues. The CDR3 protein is CASSIAGVYEQYF. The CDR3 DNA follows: TGTGCCAGCAGTATAGCGGGAGTCTACGAGCAGTACTTC.

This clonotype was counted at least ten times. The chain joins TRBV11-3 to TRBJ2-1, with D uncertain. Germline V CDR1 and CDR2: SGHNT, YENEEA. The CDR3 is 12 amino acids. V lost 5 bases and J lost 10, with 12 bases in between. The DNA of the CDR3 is TGTGCCAGCAGCGGGCTAGGAAACGAGCAGTTCTTC. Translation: CASSGLGNEQFF.

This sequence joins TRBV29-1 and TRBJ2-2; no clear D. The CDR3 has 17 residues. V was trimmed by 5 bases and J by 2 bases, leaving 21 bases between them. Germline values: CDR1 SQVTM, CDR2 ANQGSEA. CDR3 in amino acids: CSVIVMTQSRNTGELFF. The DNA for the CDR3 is TGCAGCGTTATTGTTATGACCCAATCCCGAAACACCGGGGAGCTGTTTTTT.

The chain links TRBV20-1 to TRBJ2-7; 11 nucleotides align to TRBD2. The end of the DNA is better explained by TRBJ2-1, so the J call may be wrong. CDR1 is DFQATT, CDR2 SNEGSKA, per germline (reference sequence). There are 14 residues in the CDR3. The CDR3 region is CSARALAGGYEQFF. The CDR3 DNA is TGCAGTGCTAGGGCCCTAGCGGGAGGATACGAGCAGTTCTTC.

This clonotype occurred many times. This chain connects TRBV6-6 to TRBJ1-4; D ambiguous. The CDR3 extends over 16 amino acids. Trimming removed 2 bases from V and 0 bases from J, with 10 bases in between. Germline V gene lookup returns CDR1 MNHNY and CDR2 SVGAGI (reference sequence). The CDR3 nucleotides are TGTGCCAGCAGTTACGGGCGCCTAGCAACTAATGAAAAACTGTTTTTT. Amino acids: CASSYGRLATNEKLFF.

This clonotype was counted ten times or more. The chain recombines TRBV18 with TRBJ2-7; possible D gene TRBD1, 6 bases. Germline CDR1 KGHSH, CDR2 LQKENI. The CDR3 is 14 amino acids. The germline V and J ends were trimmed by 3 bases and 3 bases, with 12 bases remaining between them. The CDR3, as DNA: TGTGCCAGCTCACCGCGACAGGCCTTCTACGAGCAGTACTTC. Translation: CASSPRQAFYEQYF.

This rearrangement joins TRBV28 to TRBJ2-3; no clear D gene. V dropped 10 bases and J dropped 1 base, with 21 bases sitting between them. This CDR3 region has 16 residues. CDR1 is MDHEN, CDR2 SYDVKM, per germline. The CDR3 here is CAITTSGGSGTDTQYF. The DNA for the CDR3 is TGTGCCATCACCACTTCCGGCGGCTCGGGCACAGATACGCAGTATTTT.

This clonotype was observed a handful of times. CDR3 residues: CASSSGTGGLDTQYF. DNA for the CDR3: TGTGCCAGCAGTTCCGGGACAGGGGGCTTAGATACGCAGTATTTT. The chain links TRBV27 to TRBJ2-3; 12 nucleotides agree with TRBD1. Looked up from germline, CDR1 is MNHEY and CDR2 is SMNVEV (reference sequence). CDR3 length: 15 amino acids. After removal of 4 bases from V and 5 bases from J, the junction contained 4 bases not matched to a gene.

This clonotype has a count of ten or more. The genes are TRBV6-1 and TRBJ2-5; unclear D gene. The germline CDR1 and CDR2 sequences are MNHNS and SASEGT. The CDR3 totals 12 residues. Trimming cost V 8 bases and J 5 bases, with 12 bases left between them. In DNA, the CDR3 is TGTGCCAGCTTAATAGCAGGCGAGACCCAGTACTTC. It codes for CASLIAGETQYF.

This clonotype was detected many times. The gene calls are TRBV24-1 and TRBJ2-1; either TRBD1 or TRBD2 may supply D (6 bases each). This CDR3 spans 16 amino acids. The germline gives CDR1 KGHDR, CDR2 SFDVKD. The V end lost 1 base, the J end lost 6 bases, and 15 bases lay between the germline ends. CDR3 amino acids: CATSDFWTEGGNEQFF. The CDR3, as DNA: TGTGCCACCAGTGATTTCTGGACAGAGGGGGGCAATGAGCAGTTCTTC.

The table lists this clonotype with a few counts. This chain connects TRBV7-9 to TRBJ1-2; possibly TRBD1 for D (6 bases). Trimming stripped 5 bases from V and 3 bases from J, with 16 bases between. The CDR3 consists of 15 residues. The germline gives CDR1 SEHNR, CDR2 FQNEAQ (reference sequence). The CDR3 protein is CASSPRGGKDYGYTF. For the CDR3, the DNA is TGTGCCAGCAGCCCAAGAGGGGGAAAGGACTATGGCTACACCTTC.

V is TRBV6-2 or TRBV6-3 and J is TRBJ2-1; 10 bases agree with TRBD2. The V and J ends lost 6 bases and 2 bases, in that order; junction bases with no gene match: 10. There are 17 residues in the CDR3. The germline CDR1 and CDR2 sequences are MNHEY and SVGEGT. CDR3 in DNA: TGTGCCAGCAGCTCCCTACTAGCGGGAATGACCTACAATGAGCAGTTCTTC. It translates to CASSSLLAGMTYNEQFF.

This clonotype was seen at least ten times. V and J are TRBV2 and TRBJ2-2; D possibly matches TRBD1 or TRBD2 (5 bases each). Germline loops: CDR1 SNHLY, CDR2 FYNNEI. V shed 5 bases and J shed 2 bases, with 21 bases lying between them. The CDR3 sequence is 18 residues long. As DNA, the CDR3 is TGTGCCAGCAGTTCAATCGAAATCGGGACCCTTAACACCGGGGAGCTGTTTTTT. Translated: CASSSIEIGTLNTGELFF.

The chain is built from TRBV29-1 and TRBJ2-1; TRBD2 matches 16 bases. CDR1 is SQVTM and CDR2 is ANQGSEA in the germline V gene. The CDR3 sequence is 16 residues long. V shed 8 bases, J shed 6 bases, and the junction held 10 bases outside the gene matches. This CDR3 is CSSQGLAGGPGNEQFF. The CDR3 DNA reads TGCAGCTCTCAGGGACTAGCGGGAGGGCCCGGCAATGAGCAGTTCTTC.

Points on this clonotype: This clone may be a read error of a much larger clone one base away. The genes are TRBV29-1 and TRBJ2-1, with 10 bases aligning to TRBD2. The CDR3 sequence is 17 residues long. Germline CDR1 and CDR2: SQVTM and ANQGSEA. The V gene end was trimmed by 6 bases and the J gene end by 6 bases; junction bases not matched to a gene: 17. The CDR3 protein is CSVARRPAGGGPNEQFF. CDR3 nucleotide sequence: TGCAGCGTGGCCCGGCGACCAGCGGGAGGGGGCCCCAATGAGCAGTTCTTC.

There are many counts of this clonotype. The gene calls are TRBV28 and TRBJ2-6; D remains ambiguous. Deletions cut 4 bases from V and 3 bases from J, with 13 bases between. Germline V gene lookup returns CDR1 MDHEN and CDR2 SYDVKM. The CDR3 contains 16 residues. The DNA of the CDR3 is TGTGCCAGCAGTTCCATTTGGGGAAATGGGGCCAACGTCCTGACTTTC. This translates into CASSSIWGNGANVLTF. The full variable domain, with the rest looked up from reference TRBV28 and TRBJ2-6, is DVKVTQSSRYLVKRTGEKVFLECVQDMDHENMFWYRQDPGLGLRLIYFSYDVKMKEKGDIPEGYSVSREKKERFSLILESASTNQTSMYLCASSSIWGNGANVLTFGAGSRLTVL.

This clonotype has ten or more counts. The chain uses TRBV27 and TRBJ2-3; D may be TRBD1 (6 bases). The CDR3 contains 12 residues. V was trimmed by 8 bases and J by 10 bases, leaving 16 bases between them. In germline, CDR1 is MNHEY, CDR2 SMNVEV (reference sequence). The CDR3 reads CASGVMGQPQYF. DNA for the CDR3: TGTGCCAGCGGAGTGATGGGACAACCGCAGTATTTT.